Reported below is one T cell receptor (beta chain). This sample is drawn from a study of T-cell memory formation after mild COVID-19. TCRdb itself ran the 5' RACE reads through MiXCR, one entry per CDR3 protein. This sample has hundreds of thousands of distinct CDR3 sequences, with about a fifth found just once. This CDR3 comprises 15 residues. CDR1 is KGHSY, CDR2 FQNENV, per germline. V lost 3 bases, J lost 1 base, and 10 bases lay in between. Sequencing was carried out using PBMCs or a T cell subset sorted from them (not recorded which). This chain connects TRBV16 to TRBJ1-5; the D is unclear. This clonotype was obtained from an adult woman who had mild COVID-19 (a few samples of this study predate the infection). Cell type and time point are not known. The chain's CDR3 is CASSHWPESNQPQHF. CDR3 coding DNA: TGTGCCAGCAGCCATTGGCCAGAAAGCAATCAGCCCCAGCATTTT.